There are many counts of the clone carrying this T cell receptor (beta chain). This entry comes from a study of early T cells in non-severe SARS-CoV-2 infection. Germline values: CDR1 SQVTM, CDR2 ANQGSEA. The CDR3 sequence is 12 residues long. V lost 4 bases and J 7 bases, leaving 14 bases between the germline ends. As part of library construction, unique molecular identifiers were attached to individual cDNA molecules. TCRdb analysed the 5' RACE reads with MiXCR anew, one entry per CDR3 protein. The data contain around 50,000 distinct CDR3 sequences, around 12% of them singletons. This receptor was obtained from an adult who was a healthcare worker with PCR-confirmed SARS-CoV-2 infection or an uninfected control (not recorded which). Sequencing was performed on whole blood. The chain links TRBV29-1 to TRBJ2-7; perhaps D is TRBD1 or TRBD2 (5 bases each). DNA of the CDR3: TGCAGCGTTGTCTGGGGGAGTTGGGAGCAGTACTTC. Protein product: CSVVWGSWEQYF.